This T cell receptor (beta chain) was recorded in a study of beta chain features in type 1 diabetes. The investigators reverse transcribed all of the isolated RNA, so they sequenced expressed TCRB transcripts. Profiled with immunoSEQ multiplex PCR; TCRdb holds only in-frame clones, not every one. Of about 340,000 clones listed, roughly 8% were seen once; the top ten hold 0.44%. General study points: Compared with healthy donors, patients appeared to share more similar naive, central memory and regulatory TCRB repertoires.

Regarding this clone: Its antigen is as yet unknown.

V was pared by 8 bases and J by 7 bases, with 20 bases between. The CDR3 runs 14 residues. CDR1 and CDR2 (germline): SEHNR, FQNEAQ (reference sequence). Sequenced input: central memory CD4+ T cells from blood. The rearrangement joins TRBV7-9 to TRBJ1-1, with D hard to call. The clonotype was recovered from a woman under 30 in good health. CDR3 in amino acids: CASQLRNIGNEAFF. The CDR3 DNA sequence: TGTGCCAGCCAGCTTAGGAATATCGGTAATGAAGCTTTCTTT.